Listed below are T cell receptor beta chains from one sample, sequenced in a study of response to subunit inactivated influenza vaccine. Via MiXCR, TCRdb re-called the RT-PCR reads, giving one row per CDR3 protein. The sample shows fewer than 350,000 distinct CDR3 sequences, 21% of them seen only once. This material consisted of PBMCs from blood, taken about 20 months after vaccination. Receptors were obtained from a man between 50 and 69 years old who received an inactivated influenza vaccine. Both conserved end residues are part of each CDR3. Each record gives: J gene, clone size, V gene, D gene, CDR3 protein, CDR3 DNA. A D gene is named only where the DNA matches it firmly. A row's size may be missing; if present it is once, few, many or a size class.

>TRBJ2-7|few|TRBV27|TRBD1
CASSLETGSEQYF
TGTGCCAGCAGTCTGGAGACAGGGTCCGAGCAGTACTTC
>TRBJ2-3|-|TRBV6-1|TRBD1
CASGRTPGQGDTQYF
TGTGCCAGCGGCAGAACGCCGGGACAGGGGGATACGCAGTATTTT
>TRBJ1-1|many|TRBV20-1|TRBD1
CSARDPGDRGSTEAFF
TGCAGTGCTAGAGATCCAGGGGACAGGGGTAGCACTGAAGCTTTCTTT
>TRBJ2-1|-|TRBV20-1|TRBD2
CSARGLAGGYEQFF
TGCAGTGCTAGAGGACTAGCGGGAGGGTATGAGCAGTTCTTC
>TRBJ1-1|few|TRBV6-1|-
CASSAQKGNTEAFF
TGTGCCAGCAGTGCGCAAAAGGGGAACACTGAAGCTTTCTTT
>TRBJ1-5|-|TRBV28|-
CASTSINQPQHF
TGTGCCAGCACTTCTATCAATCAGCCCCAGCATTTT
>TRBJ1-1|-|TRBV29-1|-
CSVHGRTENTEAFF
TGCAGCGTTCATGGACGGACGGAGAACACTGAAGCTTTCTTT
>TRBJ1-1|-|TRBV6-2/TRBV6-3|-
CASSAVMNTEAFF
TGTGCCAGCAGCGCAGTCATGAACACTGAAGCTTTCTTT
>TRBJ2-7|-|TRBV7-2|TRBD2
CASSPGLAGLYEQYF
TGTGCCAGCAGCCCGGGACTAGCGGGCCTTTACGAGCAGTACTTC
>TRBJ1-5|-|TRBV27|TRBD1
CASSSGTRGVQPQHF
TGTGCCAGCAGTTCCGGGACCAGGGGGGTTCAGCCCCAGCATTTT
>TRBJ2-5|few|TRBV2|-
CASSVGKQETQYF
TGTGCCAGCAGTGTCGGCAAACAAGAGACCCAGTACTTC
>TRBJ2-3|-|TRBV10-3|-
CAISGFRGANTQYF
TGTGCCATCAGTGGTTTCCGGGGCGCCAATACGCAGTATTTT
>TRBJ1-1|many|TRBV4-1|-
CASSQFLAAEAFF
TGCGCCAGCAGCCAATTTCTAGCCGCTGAAGCTTTCTTT
>TRBJ2-4|-|TRBV4-1|-
CASSGQPKNIQYF
TGCGCCAGCTCCGGGCAGCCCAAAAACATTCAGTACTTC
>TRBJ1-4|-|TRBV28|TRBD1
CASSDRGPNEKLFF
TGTGCCAGCAGCGACAGGGGGCCTAATGAAAAACTGTTTTTT
>TRBJ1-1|-|TRBV5-5|-
CASSLGHSNTEAFF
TGTGCCAGCAGTCTCGGACATTCAAACACTGAAGCTTTCTTT
>TRBJ1-4|few|TRBV6-1|TRBD1
CASSPPGQGLEKLFF
TGTGCCAGCAGTCCTCCGGGACAGGGGCTCGAAAAACTGTTTTTT
>TRBJ1-6|-|TRBV5-6|-
CASSSRGLNSPLHF
TGTGCCAGCAGCTCCCGGGGGCTGAATTCACCCCTCCACTTT
>TRBJ1-5|few|TRBV4-3|-
CASSQEQANQPQHF
TGCGCCAGCAGCCAAGAACAAGCAAATCAGCCCCAGCATTTT